The 25 T cell receptor beta chains below come from one sample, sequenced in a study of cytomegalovirus exposure and HLA in healthy donors (dated by TCRdb to 2016 to 2017). Library construction relied on the immunoSEQ multiplex PCR assay. TCRdb's version of the immuneACCESS table is confined to in-frame rearrangements and falls short of the full clone set. An unresolved V gene accounts for under half of the shortfall where checked; the remainder is of unknown origin. For this sample there are more than 150,000 clones; around four fifths appear just once. The top ten clones comprise over 5.5% of the sample. Sequencing was performed on PBMCs. Receptors originate from a man between 18 and 35 years old in good health and CMV-seropositive.

The rearrangement joins TRBV28 to TRBJ1-1; D gene unclear. Germline V gene sequence: CDR1 MDHEN, CDR2 SYDVKM. V was trimmed by 3 bases and J by 0 bases, leaving 17 bases between them. CDR3 size: 17 residues. CDR3 region: CASSFIRGRILNTEAFF. The CDR3, as DNA: TGTGCCAGCAGTTTTATTCGAGGGAGGATTTTGAACACTGAAGCTTTCTTT.

This chain uses TRBV27 with TRBJ1-1, with D maybe TRBD1 (5 bases). Per germline, CDR1 MNHEY and CDR2 SMNVEV (reference sequence). V lost 5 bases, J lost 5 bases, and 15 bases lay in between. There are 14 residues in the CDR3. The CDR3 here is CASSRSGEGTEAFF. In DNA, the CDR3 is TGTGCCAGCAGTCGGTCGGGGGAGGGGACTGAAGCTTTCTTT.

The chain carries TRBV25-1 and TRBJ2-2, with TRBD1 matching 8 bases. The V and J ends lost 2 bases and 0 bases, in that order; junction bases with no gene match: 8. The CDR3 has 18 residues. Germline CDR1 is MGHDK and CDR2 is SYGVNS. The CDR3 DNA reads as TGTGCCAGCAGTGAACTTGGATCAGGGGGCACGAACACCGGGGAGCTGTTTTTT. Encoded protein: CASSELGSGGTNTGELFF.

The chain employs TRBV4-3 and TRBJ2-3, with TRBD2 matching 7 bases. J gave up 9 bases and V 3 bases, and 6 bases lay outside the gene matches. Germline V gene data show CDR1 as LGHNA and CDR2 as YSLEER. The CDR3 contains 13 residues. The CDR3 nucleotides read TGCGCCAGCAGCCACCGGGAGCGGGAAACGCAGTATTTT. It translates to CASSHRERETQYF.

This chain connects TRBV2 to TRBJ2-1, with 10 bases lining up with TRBD2. Germline CDR1 is SNHLY and CDR2 is FYNNEI. The CDR3 runs to 14 residues. Trimming cost V 4 bases and J 4 bases; bases outside gene matches: 1. The DNA of the CDR3 is TGTGCCAGCAGTGGGACTAGCGGATACAATGAGCAGTTCTTC. Translating it yields CASSGTSGYNEQFF.

J is TRBJ2-2 and V is TRBV7-9; perhaps TRBD1 as D (6 bases). Trimming stripped 2 bases from V and 2 bases from J, with 12 bases between. Germline values: CDR1 SEHNR, CDR2 FQNEAQ (reference sequence). This CDR3 region has 16 residues. DNA for the CDR3: TGTGCCAGCAGCTTACAGGACAGAATAAACACCGGGGAGCTGTTTTTT. Protein sequence: CASSLQDRINTGELFF.

The chain joins TRBV9 to TRBJ2-1, with TRBD1 matching 8 bases. This CDR3 has 14 residues. Per the germline V gene, CDR1 is SGDLS and CDR2 is YYNGEE. With V trimmed by 3 bases and J by 7 bases, 6 bases remained unmatched. The CDR3 region has the DNA TGTGCCAGCAGCGCTGGGACAGGAGGGAATGAGCAGTTCTTC. Encoded protein: CASSAGTGGNEQFF.

The chain has TRBV27 and TRBJ2-7; 7 nucleotides match TRBD1. This CDR3 contains 14 residues. From germline, CDR1 is MNHEY and CDR2 SMNVEV (reference sequence). J lost 7 bases, V lost 3 bases, and 9 bases had no gene match. This CDR3 reads CASSFSAGGWEQYF. CDR3 bases: TGTGCCAGCAGTTTTTCCGCAGGGGGATGGGAGCAGTACTTC.

The J gene is TRBJ2-1, the V gene TRBV6-1, with a tentative D call TRBD2 (5 bases). The germline gives CDR1 MNHNS, CDR2 SASEGT. The germline V and J ends were trimmed by 2 bases and 14 bases, with 16 bases remaining between them. CDR3 length equals 13 residues. The CDR3 bases are TGTGCCAGCAGTGAACTGAGTTCGGGATCGAAGTTCTTC. This encodes CASSELSSGSKFF.

J is TRBJ2-1 and V is TRBV5-1; 8 nucleotides match TRBD2. CDR3 length: 14 residues. With V trimmed by 4 bases and J by 12 bases, 12 bases remained unmatched. Germline CDR1 SGHRS, CDR2 YFSETQ. CDR3 loop: CASSTLGLDTGQFF. CDR3 in DNA: TGCGCCAGCAGCACCCTGGGACTAGATACGGGGCAGTTCTTC. Filled out from reference TRBV5-1 and TRBJ2-1, the complete variable domain reads KAGVTQTPRYLIKTRGQQVTLSCSPISGHRSVSWYQQTPGQGLQFLFEYFSETQRNKGNFPGRFSGRQFSNSRSEMNVSTLELGDSALYLCASSTLGLDTGQFFGPGTRLTVL.

The chain uses TRBV7-9 and TRBJ2-7; D not resolved. The V gene lost 7 bases and the J gene lost 0 bases, with 13 bases spanning the gap. CDR3 length: 14 residues. Germline V lookup: CDR1 SEHNR, CDR2 FQNEAQ (reference sequence). The CDR3 here is CASTPQATSYEQYF. The DNA of the CDR3 is TGTGCCAGCACTCCCCAAGCGACCTCCTACGAGCAGTACTTC.

This chain uses TRBV5-8 with TRBJ2-3; a possible D gene is TRBD1 (5 bases). CDR1 is SGHTS and CDR2 is YDEGEE in the germline V gene. Trimming cost V 1 base and J 4 bases, with 7 bases left between them. This CDR3 has 13 residues. CDR3 in DNA: TGTGCCAGCAGCTTGTGGGGCCCAGATACGCAGTATTTT. Translated, it gives CASSLWGPDTQYF. Full variable domain (remainder filled in from reference TRBV5-8 and TRBJ2-3): EAGVTQSPTHLIKTRGQQATLRCSPISGHTSVYWYQQALGLGLQFLLWYDEGEERNRGNFPPRFSGRQFPNYSSELNVNALELEDSALYLCASSLWGPDTQYFGPGTRLTVL.

This chain links TRBV7-2 with TRBJ2-3; 8 bases line up with TRBD2. Trimming removed 4 bases from V and 6 bases from J; junction bases left unmatched: 12. The CDR3 extends over 16 amino acids. From germline, CDR1 is SGHTA and CDR2 FQGNSA. This CDR3 is CASSSGTSGLADTQYF. CDR3 in DNA: TGTGCCAGCAGCTCAGGTACTAGCGGTCTAGCGGATACGCAGTATTTT.

The V gene is TRBV30, the J gene TRBJ2-3, with 12 bases matching TRBD2. In germline, CDR1 is GTSNPN, CDR2 SVGIG (reference sequence). This CDR3 is 14 amino acids long. Trimming cost V 4 bases and J 3 bases; bases outside gene matches: 2. The chain's CDR3 is CAWIGLAGTDTQYF. The CDR3 nucleotides are TGTGCCTGGATCGGACTAGCGGGAACAGATACGCAGTATTTT.

The chain joins TRBV6-1 to TRBJ1-5; the match to TRBD1 covers 9 bases. J gave up 4 bases and V 1 base, and 2 bases lay outside the gene matches. The germline V gene encodes CDR1 MNHNS and CDR2 SASEGT. The CDR3 runs 15 residues. The CDR3 is CASSEGTGVNQPQHF. As DNA, the CDR3 is TGTGCCAGCAGTGAAGGGACAGGGGTAAATCAGCCCCAGCATTTT.

This sequence joins TRBV6-1 and TRBJ1-5; D is unresolved. The CDR3 length is 14 residues. V lost 1 base to trimming and J lost 8 bases, with 12 bases between them. Germline V gene sequence: CDR1 MNHNS, CDR2 SASEGT. The CDR3 sequence: CASSEVPGLEPQHF. CDR3 bases: TGTGCCAGCAGTGAAGTCCCGGGGTTGGAGCCCCAGCATTTT.

The chain joins TRBV27 to TRBJ2-2, with D possibly TRBD2 on 6 matching bases. This CDR3 is 17 amino acids long. Germline V CDR1 and CDR2: MNHEY, SMNVEV (reference sequence). Trimming pared 4 bases from V and 5 bases from J, leaving 20 bases between. The CDR3 reads CASSSYPQLEGTGELFF. The CDR3 DNA follows: TGTGCCAGCAGTTCCTATCCCCAATTGGAGGGAACCGGGGAGCTGTTTTTT.

V is TRBV6-1 and J is TRBJ2-4; D may be TRBD2 (6 bases). In germline, CDR1 is MNHNS, CDR2 SASEGT. The CDR3 consists of 17 residues. V lost 0 bases, J lost 0 bases, and 12 bases lay in between. CDR3 in DNA: TGTGCCAGCAGTGAAGCGCTTCGGGGGATAGCCAAAAACATTCAGTACTTC. Its protein is CASSEALRGIAKNIQYF.

The chain employs TRBV11-3 and TRBJ2-6, with D perhaps matching TRBD1 (6 bases). CDR1 SGHNT and CDR2 YENEEA come from the germline V gene. Deletions cut 2 bases from V and 0 bases from J, with 8 bases between. This CDR3 has 16 residues. CDR3 sequence: CASSLRTVSGANVLTF. The CDR3 region has the DNA TGTGCCAGCAGCTTAAGGACAGTCTCTGGGGCCAACGTCCTGACTTTC. The whole variable domain, remainder taken from reference TRBV11-3 and TRBJ2-6, is EAGVVQSPRYKIIEKKQPVAFWCNPISGHNTLYWYLQNLGQGPELLIRYENEEAVDDSQLPKDRFSAERLKGVDSTLKIQPAELGDSAVYLCASSLRTVSGANVLTFGAGSRLTVL.

J is TRBJ1-4 and V is TRBV11-2, with 8 bases aligning to TRBD1. This CDR3 region has 17 residues. CDR1 and CDR2 from the germline V gene are SGHAT and FQNNGV. V was clipped by 1 base and J by 8 bases; unmatched bases: 12. CDR3 coding DNA: TGTGCCAGCAGCTTAGCTCTTCCAGGGGGCTATGGCGAAAAACTGTTTTTT. Its translation: CASSLALPGGYGEKLFF.

The CDR3 loop is CASKGDRGPREQYF. Here the CDR3 DNA reads TGTGCCAGTAAAGGGGACAGGGGGCCAAGGGAGCAGTACTTC. The V call is TRBV19, the J call TRBJ2-7, with 12 bases fitting TRBD1. Losses at the gene ends were 7 bases for V and 7 bases for J; bases not matched to a gene: 8. This CDR3 comprises 14 residues. Per the germline V gene, CDR1 is LNHDA and CDR2 is SQIVND (reference sequence).

This clone showed up just once. J is TRBJ1-2 and V is TRBV28; D call uncertain. The CDR3 covers 14 residues. Germline values: CDR1 MDHEN, CDR2 SYDVKM. Trimming stripped 7 bases from V and 4 bases from J, with 16 bases between. CDR3 sequence (DNA): TGTGCCAGCACCTCTTGGCGGGCCGGCTATGGCTACACCTTC. Encoded protein: CASTSWRAGYGYTF.

The chain uses TRBV13 and TRBJ2-5, with 12 bases matching TRBD2. The length of the CDR3 is 15 residues. J was trimmed by 6 bases and V by 4 bases; bases with no gene match: 6. Germline V gene data show CDR1 as PRHDT and CDR2 as FYEKMQ (reference sequence). CDR3 coding DNA: TGTGCCAGCAGCTCGGGACTAGCGGGTGGGAAGACCCAGTACTTC. Amino acid sequence: CASSSGLAGGKTQYF. The full variable domain, completed using reference TRBV13 and TRBJ2-5, is AAGVIQSPRHLIKEKRETATLKCYPIPRHDTVYWYQQGPGQDPQFLISFYEKMQSDKGSIPDRFSAQQFSDYHSELNMSSLELGDSALYFCASSSGLAGGKTQYFGPGTRLLVL.

This rearrangement joins TRBV7-8 to TRBJ2-1, with 14 bases aligning to TRBD2. Germline loops: CDR1 SGHVS, CDR2 FQNEAQ. The V and J ends lost 6 bases and 4 bases, in that order; junction bases with no gene match: 8. The CDR3 spans 17 residues. CDR3 nucleotides: TGTGCCAGCAGACTGGGACTAGCGGGAGAGGGGTACAATGAGCAGTTCTTC. Protein product: CASRLGLAGEGYNEQFF.

This clone has a handful of counts. The chain employs TRBV10-3 and TRBJ2-7; D remains unclear. V was trimmed by 0 bases and J by 0 bases, leaving 9 bases between them. The CDR3 spans 15 residues. The germline V gene has CDR1 ENHRY and CDR2 SYGVKD. The CDR3 DNA sequence: TGTGCCATCAGTGAGTCTGCAGGAACCTCCTACGAGCAGTACTTC. It yields the protein CAISESAGTSYEQYF.